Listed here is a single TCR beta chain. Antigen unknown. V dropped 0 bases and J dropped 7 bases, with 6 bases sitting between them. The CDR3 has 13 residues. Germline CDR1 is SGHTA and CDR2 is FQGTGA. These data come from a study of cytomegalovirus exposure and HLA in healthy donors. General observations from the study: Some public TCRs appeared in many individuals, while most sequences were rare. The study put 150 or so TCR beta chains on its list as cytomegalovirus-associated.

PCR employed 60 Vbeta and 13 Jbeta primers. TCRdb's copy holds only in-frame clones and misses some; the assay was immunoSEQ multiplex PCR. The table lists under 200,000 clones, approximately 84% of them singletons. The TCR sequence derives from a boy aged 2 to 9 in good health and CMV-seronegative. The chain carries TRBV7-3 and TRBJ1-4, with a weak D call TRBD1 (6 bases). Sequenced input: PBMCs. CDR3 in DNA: TGTGCCAGCAGCTTAACAGGGGGTGAAAAACTGTTTTTT. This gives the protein CASSLTGGEKLFF.